This T cell receptor beta chain is from a study of regulatory T cells in long-lasting Graves disease. As for the study in general: Patients newly diagnosed with Graves' had been on antithyroid drugs for under 3 months.

This CDR3 spans 16 amino acids. Trimming cost V 0 bases and J 2 bases; bases outside gene matches: 5. In germline, CDR1 is SGHDT, CDR2 YYEEEE. The TCR beta library used iRepertoire HTBI primers with Arm-PCR amplification of CDR3. Original processing methods: Throughout the samples, researchers identified fewer than 80 TRBV and roughly 14 TRBJ segments. TCRdb fed the multiplex PCR reads into MiXCR, producing one record per CDR3 protein. For this entry, the V and J calls and clone size follow TCRdb and not the study's own pipeline. The repertoire holds approximately 490,000 distinct CDR3 sequences, with 15% to 20% as singletons. This clonotype showed up just a few times. Time point: newly diagnosed GD, antithyroid drugs for less than 3 months. Preparation of the TCR library used RNA extracted from PBMCs. The sample was also reused in another study, on T cells in Graves' hyperthyroidism and ophthalmopathy.

The specimen was peripheral blood mononuclear cells (PBMCs), collected at new diagnosis, from a patient treated with antithyroid drugs. This clonotype originated in a man between 35 and 55 years old with Graves disease. The V call is TRBV5-6, the J call TRBJ2-1; 7 bases match TRBD2. CDR3 sequence: CASSLVAGEPYNEQFF. CDR3 DNA sequence: TGTGCCAGCAGCTTGGTTGCGGGAGAACCCTACAATGAGCAGTTCTTC.